This T cell receptor (beta chain) originates from a study of blood T cell repertoires in COVID-19. Study background: Sites across the United States, Italy and Spain contributed samples from acute and convalescent COVID-19.

Unmatched junction bases numbered 9, after V lost 4 bases and J lost 2 bases. CDR1 and CDR2 from the germline V gene are SGHTS and YDEGEE. The CDR3 covers 16 residues. In the study's own analysis: From reference gene primer amplification, estimates of nucleated cell counts were derived. The table came from immunoSEQ multiplex PCR; TCRdb's copy has only in-frame clones and leaves some out. The DNA gave D and trimming, while V, J and clone size come from that table. Of more than 55,000 clones in the sample, over 70% were seen once. Sequencing used peripheral blood. The origin of this receptor is a man aged 55 to 70 with acute or convalescent COVID-19. This sequence joins TRBV5-8 and TRBJ2-3, with 8 bases lining up with TRBD1. The CDR3: CASSRFVQGATDTQYF. As DNA, the CDR3 is TGTGCCAGCAGCCGTTTCGTGCAGGGGGCCACAGATACGCAGTATTTT.